One sample yielded the 27 T cell receptor beta chains listed below, sequenced in a study of cytomegalovirus exposure and HLA in healthy donors. PCR employed 60 Vbeta and 13 Jbeta primers. Sequenced by immunoSEQ multiplex PCR; TCRdb stores in-frame clones only, minus some. The table for this sample gives fewer than 150,000 clones. Sequenced input: PBMCs. The receptors here all came from an older woman in good health and CMV-seronegative.

This chain uses TRBV18 with TRBJ1-2; 7 positions match TRBD1. Germline values: CDR1 KGHSH, CDR2 LQKENI. The length of the CDR3 is 15 residues. J lost 2 bases, V lost 6 bases, and 9 bases had no gene match. CDR3 coding DNA: TGTGCCAGCTCCTCGGCCCCGACAGGGAACTATGGCTACACCTTC. Its protein is CASSSAPTGNYGYTF.

V usage is TRBV9 and J usage is TRBJ1-3, with D perhaps TRBD1 (5 bases). The germline gives CDR1 SGDLS, CDR2 YYNGEE. The CDR3 sequence is 15 residues long. Trimming removed 0 bases at V and 4 bases at J, with 11 bases between. CDR3 bases: TGTGCCAGCAGCGTAGCAACAGGAACGGGAAACACCATATATTTT. Translating gives CASSVATGTGNTIYF.

The chain joins TRBV18 to TRBJ2-1; the D gene is possibly TRBD1 (6 bases). V lost 3 bases to trimming and J lost 9 bases, with 12 bases between them. The germline gives CDR1 KGHSH, CDR2 LQKENI. The CDR3 extends over 13 amino acids. CDR3: CASSPMDSLEQFF. Here the CDR3 DNA reads TGTGCCAGCTCACCCATGGACAGTCTTGAGCAGTTCTTC.

The rearrangement joins TRBV28 to TRBJ2-5, with a tentative D call TRBD1 (6 bases). CDR1 and CDR2 (germline): MDHEN, SYDVKM. The CDR3 has 16 residues. Trimming took off 6 bases at V and 0 bases at J, with 17 bases between the two ends. In nucleotides, the CDR3 is TGTGCCAGCAGCCGCGCAGGAAAGGGGGACCAAGAGACCCAGTACTTC. This sequence encodes CASSRAGKGDQETQYF.

The V and J genes are TRBV6-4 and TRBJ1-5; D possibly corresponds to TRBD1 (6 bases). The V gene lost 6 bases and the J gene lost 9 bases, with 15 bases spanning the gap. The germline V gene has CDR1 MRHNA and CDR2 SNTAGT. The CDR3 has 13 amino acids. CDR3 loop: CASSEHRVMPQHF. In nucleotides, the CDR3 is TGTGCCAGCAGCGAGCACAGGGTAATGCCCCAGCATTTT.

The rearrangement uses TRBV2 and TRBJ1-6, with 9 bases lining up with TRBD1. The CDR3 is 15 residues long. CDR1 and CDR2 from the germline V gene are SNHLY and FYNNEI. V was clipped by 10 bases and J by 11 bases; unmatched bases: 15. The CDR3: CATPKSDRGVPPLHF. DNA of the CDR3: TGTGCCACCCCCAAGTCGGACAGGGGAGTGCCACCCCTCCACTTT.

The chain combines TRBV19 with TRBJ2-7; tentative D call: TRBD2 (6 bases). In germline, CDR1 is LNHDA, CDR2 SQIVND (reference sequence). The CDR3 has 17 amino acids. V was trimmed by 3 bases and J by 2 bases, leaving 20 bases between them. The DNA for the CDR3 is TGTGCCAGTAGTATTTCGGCTAGCGAGACAGCACCCTACGAGCAGTACTTC. Amino acid sequence: CASSISASETAPYEQYF.

This chain connects TRBV15 to TRBJ2-2; TRBD2 agrees at 9 bases. The CDR3 is made up of 21 amino acids. CDR1 is LNHNV and CDR2 is YYDKDF in the germline V gene (reference sequence). The trim removed 0 bases at V and 4 bases at J, leaving 18 bases unmatched. This CDR3 is CATSRDGGGGAGNLFTGELFF. CDR3 nucleotides: TGTGCCACCAGCAGAGATGGGGGCGGGGGGGCCGGTAATTTGTTCACCGGGGAGCTGTTTTTT.

The chain has TRBV5-1 and TRBJ1-3; D is uncertain. Trimming stripped 0 bases from V and 2 bases from J, with 9 bases between. Germline CDR1 and CDR2: SGHRS and YFSETQ. The CDR3 totals 15 residues. The CDR3: CASSLERVPGNTIYF. The CDR3 region has the DNA TGCGCCAGCAGCTTGGAACGGGTTCCTGGAAACACCATATATTTT.

A word on this clone: At one boundary the junction diverges from the germline segment, which might be a read error. The genes are TRBV6-5 and TRBJ1-1; 9 bases align to TRBD1. CDR3 size: 11 residues. Germline CDR1 and CDR2: MNHEY and SVGAGI. CDR3 protein: CASSYGQGITF. As DNA, the CDR3 is TGTGCCAGCAGTTACGGACAGGGGATTACCTTT.

The chain employs TRBV6-1 and TRBJ1-4; 11 nucleotides agree with TRBD1. In germline, CDR1 is MNHNS, CDR2 SASEGT. The V and J ends lost 7 bases and 7 bases, in that order; junction bases with no gene match: 8. The CDR3 spans 15 residues. Written as DNA, the CDR3 is TGTGCCAGCACCGCGCCGGACAGGGGGCTTGAAAAACTGTTTTTT. Protein sequence: CASTAPDRGLEKLFF.

The chain is built from TRBV6-1 and TRBJ1-5; 8 nucleotides line up with TRBD1. Per germline, CDR1 MNHNS and CDR2 SASEGT. V lost 3 bases to trimming and J lost 4 bases; unmatched junction nucleotides: 8. CDR3 length: 16 amino acids. The CDR3 nucleotides read TGTGCCAGCAGTGACGATGGACAGGGAAGGAATCAGCCCCAGCATTTT. Protein product: CASSDDGQGRNQPQHF.

This chain connects TRBV28 to TRBJ2-1; possibly TRBD2 for D (6 bases). CDR3 length: 13 amino acids. In germline, CDR1 is MDHEN, CDR2 SYDVKM. Trimming shortened V by 6 bases and J by 5 bases, and 11 bases separated the two germline ends. This CDR3 reads CASREGRHNEQFF. The CDR3 DNA reads TGTGCCAGCAGGGAGGGACGACACAATGAGCAGTTCTTC.

This rearrangement joins TRBV21-1 to TRBJ2-5; TRBD2, the D gene given by the table, was not confirmed from the DNA. TRBV21-1 is flagged as a pseudogene. CDR3 length: 13 residues. The CDR3 DNA follows: TGTGCCAGCAGCAAAGCTAGATGGGAGACCCAGTACTTC. Protein product: CASSKARWETQYF.

V gene TRBV7-9 combines with J gene TRBJ1-3; TRBD1 might be the D (6 bases). The V end was cut by 3 bases, the J end by 0 bases, with 9 bases between. CDR3 length: 15 residues. Germline V gene lookup returns CDR1 SEHNR and CDR2 FQNEAQ (reference sequence). The CDR3 nucleotides are TGTGCCAGCAGCTTTGCAGGGGTCTCTGGAAACACCATATATTTT. Translation gives CASSFAGVSGNTIYF.

V is TRBV7-5 and J is TRBJ1-5; TRBD1 is taken as the D call from the table, unchecked against the DNA. TRBV7-5 is a known pseudogene. The CDR3 consists of 19 residues. The CDR3: CARSSQFLTGVGSNQPQHF. DNA of the CDR3: TGTGCCAGAAGCTCCCAATTCTTAACAGGGGTGGGCAGCAATCAGCCCCAGCATTTT.

This chain connects TRBV7-2 to TRBJ2-1, with D hard to call. From germline, CDR1 is SGHTA and CDR2 FQGNSA. Trimming shortened V by 5 bases and J by 11 bases, and 10 bases separated the two germline ends. This CDR3 has 11 amino acids. The CDR3: CASSRQRQQFF. Here the CDR3 DNA reads TGTGCCAGCAGCCGCCAGCGACAGCAGTTCTTC.

J is TRBJ1-4 and V is TRBV7-6; D perhaps matches TRBD1 (5 bases). This CDR3 region has 16 residues. Per the germline V gene, CDR1 is SGHVS and CDR2 is FNYEAQ. V was shortened by 1 base and J by 8 bases, with 17 bases between the two germline ends. The CDR3 protein is CASSLGVRRVGEKLFF. DNA of the CDR3: TGTGCCAGCAGCTTAGGGGTCCGCAGGGTTGGGGAAAAACTGTTTTTT.

This rearrangement joins TRBV9 to TRBJ2-1; 11 bases line up with TRBD1. In germline, CDR1 is SGDLS, CDR2 YYNGEE. The CDR3 runs 16 residues. The V gene end was trimmed by 4 bases and the J gene end by 9 bases; junction bases not matched to a gene: 12. The CDR3 sequence is CASSPGGGTGGREQFF. The DNA of the CDR3 is TGTGCCAGCAGCCCCGGGGGGGGGACAGGGGGTCGTGAGCAGTTCTTC.

This chain joins TRBV5-1 and TRBJ2-2, with TRBD1 identical over 9 bases. The junction had 8 bases not matched to a gene; V was cut back by 4 bases and J by 1 base. Germline V gene sequence: CDR1 SGHRS, CDR2 YFSETQ. The CDR3 has 17 amino acids. CDR3 nucleotides: TGCGCCAGCAGCCCCGCGAGGACAGGGGAGAACACCGGGGAGCTGTTTTTT. This translates into CASSPARTGENTGELFF.

V and J are TRBV2 and TRBJ1-5; TRBD1 is a possible D gene (6 bases). The CDR3 length is 13 residues. The V gene lost 9 bases and the J gene lost 7 bases, with 16 bases spanning the gap. Germline V gene data show CDR1 as SNHLY and CDR2 as FYNNEI. The CDR3 nucleotides read TGTGCCAGTCACAGGGACGTGGAACAGCCCCAGCATTTT. Translation: CASHRDVEQPQHF.

Turning to this clone: The same CDR3 arises from other DNA sequences in this sample as well. The chain links TRBV2 to TRBJ1-1, with D possibly matching TRBD1 (6 bases). This CDR3 region has 14 residues. The germline CDR1 and CDR2 sequences are SNHLY and FYNNEI. The V end was cut by 6 bases, the J end by 3 bases, with 14 bases between. CDR3 DNA sequence: TGTGCCAGCAGCGAACAGGGTCGGGACACTGAAGCTTTCTTT. Translation: CASSEQGRDTEAFF. The whole variable domain, remainder taken from reference TRBV2 and TRBJ1-1, is EPEVTQTPSHQVTQMGQEVILRCVPISNHLYFYWYRQILGQKVEFLVSFYNNEISEKSEIFDDQFSVERPDGSNFTLKIRSTKLEDSAMYFCASSEQGRDTEAFFGQGTRLTVV.

The chain recombines TRBV7-9 with TRBJ1-2; 8 nucleotides align to TRBD1. Germline assignment: CDR1 SEHNR and CDR2 FQNEAQ (reference sequence). V shed 1 base, J shed 0 bases, and the junction held 1 base outside the gene matches. CDR3 length equals 15 residues. The DNA for the CDR3 is TGTGCCAGCAGCTTAGGGGACAGGTCTAACTATGGCTACACCTTC. As protein: CASSLGDRSNYGYTF.

This chain connects TRBV5-4 to TRBJ2-7; 9 nucleotides align to TRBD1. V dropped 5 bases and J dropped 5; count of bases not matched to a gene: 17. This CDR3 spans 17 amino acids. Germline CDR1 SGHNT, CDR2 YYREEE (reference sequence). CDR3 sequence reads: CASSSPHTGTGFHEQYF. In DNA, the CDR3 is TGTGCCAGCAGTTCCCCCCATACCGGGACAGGGTTCCACGAGCAGTACTTC.

V and J are TRBV28 and TRBJ1-6; D is unresolved. CDR3 length: 15 residues. V was pared by 6 bases and J by 0 bases, with 9 bases between. The V gene's germline CDR1 is MDHEN and CDR2 SYDVKM. The CDR3 reads CASRSHLSYNSPLHF. The CDR3 nucleotides read TGTGCCAGCAGATCACACCTCTCCTATAATTCACCCCTCCACTTT.

V and J are TRBV9 and TRBJ2-7; the match to TRBD1 covers 8 bases. The CDR3 contains 16 residues. Germline V gene lookup returns CDR1 SGDLS and CDR2 YYNGEE. J gave up 0 bases and V 4 bases, and 9 bases lay outside the gene matches. In DNA form, the CDR3 reads TGTGCCAGCAGCCTAGGCCGGGACAGGAGCTCCTACGAGCAGTACTTC. Translation: CASSLGRDRSSYEQYF.

The chain employs TRBV6-1 and TRBJ1-1; the D gene is possibly TRBD1 (6 bases). V lost 7 bases to trimming and J lost 6 bases, with 15 bases between them. This CDR3 region has 13 residues. Germline CDR1 MNHNS, CDR2 SASEGT. The CDR3 nucleotides are TGTGCCAGCATTACAGGGTCGGCGGCTGAAGCTTTCTTT. As protein: CASITGSAAEAFF.